These 9 T cell receptor beta chains were sequenced from one sample in a study of blood T cell repertoires in COVID-19. Repertoires were generated with immunoSEQ multiplex PCR, while TCRdb's copy carries only in-frame clones and drops some. Among about 170,000 clones listed, around nine tenths were seen once. Sequencing used peripheral blood. All receptors come from a woman of 80 years or more with COVID-19, enrolled during active disease.

The chain carries TRBV28 and TRBJ2-2; TRBD2 agrees at 7 bases. The germline V gene has CDR1 MDHEN and CDR2 SYDVKM. Unmatched junction bases numbered 15, after V lost 6 bases and J lost 2 bases. CDR3 length equals 18 residues. This chain's CDR3 is CASRTSKVSGLNTGELFF. The CDR3 DNA reads as TGTGCCAGCAGGACCTCAAAAGTTAGCGGGCTAAACACCGGGGAGCTGTTTTTT.

The V call is TRBV28, the J call TRBJ2-7; 7 bases fit TRBD1. Germline trimming cut 8 bases from V and 4 bases from J; bases unmatched to any gene: 11. Germline lookup yields CDR1 MDHEN and CDR2 SYDVKM. This CDR3 spans 14 amino acids. CDR3 in DNA: TGTGCCAGCTCCCGACAGGGAAAAGTTTACGAGCAGTACTTC. Protein sequence: CASSRQGKVYEQYF. The complete variable domain, with remaining parts taken from reference TRBV28 and TRBJ2-7, reads DVKVTQSSRYLVKRTGEKVFLECVQDMDHENMFWYRQDPGLGLRLIYFSYDVKMKEKGDIPEGYSVSREKKERFSLILESASTNQTSMYLCASSRQGKVYEQYFGPGTRLTVT.

This chain joins TRBV6-5 and TRBJ2-1, with TRBD1 as a possible D gene (5 bases). Trimming shortened V by 0 bases and J by 1 base, and 10 bases separated the two germline ends. This CDR3 region has 16 residues. Germline V gene data show CDR1 as MNHEY and CDR2 as SVGAGI. The CDR3 DNA follows: TGTGCCAGCAGTTACTCACAGGCGCGATCCTACAATGAGCAGTTCTTC. This encodes CASSYSQARSYNEQFF.

The chain is built from TRBV28 and TRBJ2-4; 8 positions agree with TRBD2. J lost 6 bases, V lost 5 bases, and 18 bases had no gene match. The CDR3 sequence is 18 residues long. Looked up from germline, CDR1 is MDHEN and CDR2 is SYDVKM. CDR3 sequence: CASSPLRGGRPLGNIQYF. CDR3 nucleotides: TGTGCCAGCAGTCCCCTCCGGGGCGGGAGGCCGCTGGGAAACATTCAGTACTTC.

This clone was recorded only once. The V call is TRBV19, the J call TRBJ1-1, with 10 bases that match TRBD1. Germline values: CDR1 LNHDA, CDR2 SQIVND (reference sequence). The CDR3 is 16 amino acids. After removal of 3 bases from V and 4 bases from J, the junction contained 8 bases not matched to a gene. For the CDR3, the DNA is TGTGCCAGTAGTATCTCGCGACAGGGGGCTGGCACTGAAGCTTTCTTT. It codes for CASSISRQGAGTEAFF.

Only one count was recorded for this clone. The J gene is TRBJ2-5, the V gene TRBV6-2 or TRBV6-3, with 7 bases lining up with TRBD1. V lost 0 bases to trimming and J lost 0 bases; unmatched junction nucleotides: 7. This CDR3 has 17 residues. Germline CDR1 is MNHEY and CDR2 is SVGEGT. The DNA for the CDR3 is TGTGCCAGCAGTTACTCGTCATCGGGGACAGACCAAGAGACCCAGTACTTC. This gives the protein CASSYSSSGTDQETQYF.

A remark on this clone: Other DNA sequences in the same sample also yield this CDR3. The chain employs TRBV5-6 and TRBJ2-1; 9 bases align to TRBD2. J gave up 0 bases and V 4 bases, and 2 bases lay outside the gene matches. Germline values: CDR1 SGHDT, CDR2 YYEEEE. The CDR3 has 15 residues. CDR3 sequence reads: CASSVTSGSYNEQFF. CDR3 in DNA: TGTGCCAGCAGCGTGACTAGCGGCTCCTACAATGAGCAGTTCTTC.

This clone has just a few counts. The V gene is TRBV5-8, the J gene TRBJ2-2; D may be TRBD2 (6 bases). The CDR3 loop spans 17 amino acids. The germline gives CDR1 SGHTS, CDR2 YDEGEE. Trimming pared 4 bases from V and 7 bases from J, leaving 23 bases between. CDR3 sequence reads: CASSRGTPSGRVGELFF. The DNA for the CDR3 is TGTGCCAGCAGCCGAGGGACTCCGTCGGGTAGAGTCGGGGAGCTGTTTTTT. Looking up the rest from reference TRBV5-8 and TRBJ2-2 gives the full variable domain: EAGVTQSPTHLIKTRGQQATLRCSPISGHTSVYWYQQALGLGLQFLLWYDEGEERNRGNFPPRFSGRQFPNYSSELNVNALELEDSALYLCASSRGTPSGRVGELFFGEGSRLTVL.

The chain uses TRBV7-2 and TRBJ1-4; 9 bases align to TRBD1. The ends lost 5 bases at V and 6 bases at J; junction bases unmatched: 4. The CDR3 has 14 amino acids. Germline CDR1 is SGHTA and CDR2 is FQGNSA. Here the CDR3 reads CASSPRTGDEKLFF. CDR3 nucleotides: TGTGCCAGCAGCCCCAGGACAGGGGATGAAAAACTGTTTTTT.